The 30 T cell receptor beta chains below come from one sample, sequenced in a study of T cell responses to AZD1222 COVID-19 vaccine. Assay: immunoSEQ multiplex PCR; the TCRdb copy retains only in-frame clones and omits some. Among fewer than 90,000 clones, about 93% were seen once, and the ten largest hold 9.5% to 13%. The input for sequencing was peripheral blood, taken 28 days after the second AZD1222 dose. The source is an adult who received the AZD1222 COVID-19 vaccine.

On this clone itself: The same CDR3 can be traced to other DNA sequences in this sample. V gene TRBV9 combines with J gene TRBJ1-2, with 10 positions matching TRBD1. Trimming removed 3 bases from V and 8 bases from J; junction bases left unmatched: 4. The CDR3 totals 13 residues. CDR1 SGDLS and CDR2 YYNGEE come from the germline V gene. The DNA for the CDR3 is TGTGCCAGCAGCGCCGACAGGGGGCTGGGCTACACCTTC. Its protein product is CASSADRGLGYTF.

The chain links TRBV7-9 to TRBJ2-7; D perhaps matches TRBD2 (5 bases). The CDR3 covers 17 residues. V was trimmed by 5 bases and J by 6 bases, leaving 26 bases between them. From germline, CDR1 is SEHNR and CDR2 FQNEAQ (reference sequence). CDR3 loop: CASSPARALSGSIEQYF. In DNA, the CDR3 is TGTGCCAGCAGCCCAGCCCGGGCATTGTCGGGGTCCATCGAGCAGTACTTC.

This chain uses TRBV12-3 or TRBV12-4 with TRBJ1-5; 7 positions agree with TRBD1. J lost 10 bases, V lost 0 bases, and 3 bases had no gene match. This CDR3 is built from 13 residues. CDR3 residues: CASSLAWDSPQHF. Here the CDR3 DNA reads TGTGCCAGCAGTTTAGCTTGGGACAGCCCCCAGCATTTT.

CDR3 in amino acids: CASSYEGQTQYF. The CDR3 coding sequence is TGTGCCAGCAGTTACGAGGGCCAAACGCAGTATTTT. This rearrangement joins TRBV6-6 to TRBJ2-3; possibly TRBD2 for D (5 bases). Deletions cut 2 bases from V and 9 bases from J, with 9 bases between. CDR1 MNHNY and CDR2 SVGAGI come from the germline V gene (reference sequence). The CDR3 is 12 residues long.

CDR3 in amino acids: CASSSGQGPTEAFF. CDR3 nucleotide sequence: TGCGCCAGCAGCTCAGGACAGGGTCCCACTGAAGCTTTCTTT. The chain combines TRBV5-1 with TRBJ1-1, with 8 nucleotides matching TRBD1. The germline V gene encodes CDR1 SGHRS and CDR2 YFSETQ. J lost 4 bases, V lost 3 bases, and 5 bases had no gene match. CDR3 size: 14 residues. The full variable domain, in which reference TRBV5-1 and TRBJ1-1 provide the parts outside the CDR3, is KAGVTQTPRYLIKTRGQQVTLSCSPISGHRSVSWYQQTPGQGLQFLFEYFSETQRNKGNFPGRFSGRQFSNSRSEMNVSTLELGDSALYLCASSSGQGPTEAFFGQGTRLTVV.

V is TRBV5-6 and J is TRBJ2-7; tentative D call: TRBD1 (6 bases). The germline gives CDR1 SGHDT, CDR2 YYEEEE. This CDR3 is built from 14 residues. V was cut by 0 bases and J by 4 bases, with 11 bases left in between. The CDR3 spells CASSLGAGTYEQYF. The CDR3 DNA reads as TGTGCCAGCAGCTTGGGCGCAGGGACATACGAGCAGTACTTC. Supplemented by reference TRBV5-6 and TRBJ2-7, the full variable domain reads DAGVTQSPTHLIKTRGQQVTLRCSPKSGHDTVSWYQQALGQGPQFIFQYYEEEERQRGNFPDRFSGHQFPNYSSELNVNALLLGDSALYLCASSLGAGTYEQYFGPGTRLTVT.

V usage is TRBV29-1 and J usage is TRBJ1-1, with 10 bases identical to TRBD1. CDR1 and CDR2 from the germline V gene are SQVTM and ANQGSEA. With 6 bases clipped from V and 4 bases from J, the junction kept 8 bases outside the gene matches. The CDR3 loop spans 14 amino acids. The CDR3 loop is CSVLDRGVATEAFF. The CDR3 DNA sequence: TGCAGCGTCTTGGACAGGGGGGTGGCCACTGAAGCTTTCTTT.

This clone occurred a few times. V usage is TRBV7-3 and J usage is TRBJ2-1; D gene uncertain. The germline CDR1 and CDR2 sequences are SGHTA and FQGTGA. The CDR3 runs 13 residues. Trimming shortened V by 1 base and J by 7 bases, and 8 bases separated the two germline ends. CDR3 in DNA: TGTGCCAGCAGCTTAATCGGTCGGAATGAGCAGTTCTTC. Amino acids: CASSLIGRNEQFF.

The table lists this clone with a count of one. CDR3 nucleotide sequence: TGCGCCAGCAGCAGGTTCGGGCCTCCCTACGAGCAGTACTTC. Its translation: CASSRFGPPYEQYF. The genes are TRBV5-1 and TRBJ2-7, with D uncertain. From germline, CDR1 is SGHRS and CDR2 YFSETQ. CDR3 length equals 14 residues. V was shortened by 4 bases and J by 2 bases, with 13 bases between the two germline ends.

The chain links TRBV7-3 to TRBJ2-3; 11 bases match TRBD2. This CDR3 is built from 19 residues. Germline trimming cut 2 bases from V and 4 bases from J; bases unmatched to any gene: 14. Germline values: CDR1 SGHTA, CDR2 FQGTGA. The CDR3 coding sequence is TGTGCCAGCAGCTTAGGTTTGCTAGCGGGGGGAACGGCTTCAGATACGCAGTATTTT. Encoded protein: CASSLGLLAGGTASDTQYF. The full variable domain, completed using reference TRBV7-3 and TRBJ2-3, is GAGVSQTPSNKVTEKGKYVELRCDPISGHTALYWYRQSLGQGPEFLIYFQGTGAADDSGLPNDRFFAVRPEGSVSTLKIQRTERGDSAVYLCASSLGLLAGGTASDTQYFGPGTRLTVL.

V is TRBV30 and J is TRBJ2-7; TRBD2 aligns across 8 bases. The ends lost 2 bases at V and 7 bases at J; junction bases unmatched: 7. The germline CDR1 and CDR2 sequences are GTSNPN and SVGIG (reference sequence). The CDR3 is 13 amino acids. CDR3 bases: TGTGCCTGGAGTCGGGGGGGCCTACGAGAGCAGTACTTC. This sequence encodes CAWSRGGLREQYF. Filled out from reference TRBV30 and TRBJ2-7, the complete variable domain reads SQTIHQWPATLVQPVGSPLSLECTVEGTSNPNLYWYRQAAGRGLQLLFYSVGIGQISSEVPQNLSASRPQDRQFILSSKKLLLSDSGFYLCAWSRGGLREQYFGPGTRLTVT.

The chain links TRBV24-1 to TRBJ2-7; TRBD1 is a possible D gene (5 bases). This CDR3 is built from 13 residues. The V and J ends lost 5 bases and 4 bases respectively, with 11 bases between them. Germline CDR1 and CDR2: KGHDR and SFDVKD. The DNA for the CDR3 is TGTGCCACCAGTGTAAAGGGGTCGTACGAGCAGTACTTC. It translates to CATSVKGSYEQYF.

The gene calls are TRBV10-1 and TRBJ1-1, with a possible D match to TRBD1 (5 bases). This CDR3 contains 15 residues. Germline values: CDR1 WNHNN, CDR2 SYGVQD (reference sequence). The V and J ends lost 0 bases and 4 bases respectively, with 12 bases between them. The CDR3 DNA is TGCGCCAGCAGTGAGTCCGCATATGGGACCACTGAAGCTTTCTTT. Residues: CASSESAYGTTEAFF.

The chain carries TRBV2 and TRBJ2-2, with D unclear. The V end was cut by 4 bases, the J end by 1 base, with 7 bases between. The CDR3 length is 14 residues. CDR1 is SNHLY, CDR2 FYNNEI, per germline. The CDR3 loop reads CASSGQMNTGELFF. The CDR3 region has the DNA TGTGCCAGCAGTGGTCAGATGAACACCGGGGAGCTGTTTTTT.

V is TRBV4-1 and J is TRBJ2-7, with 7 bases identical to TRBD1. Germline V CDR1 and CDR2: MGHRA, YSYEKL. There are 15 residues in the CDR3. V trimming: 1 base; J trimming: 2 bases; junction bases outside the gene matches: 5. CDR3 sequence: CASSQVHRGAYEQYF. In DNA, the CDR3 is TGCGCCAGCAGCCAAGTACACAGGGGAGCCTACGAGCAGTACTTC.

The CDR3 DNA follows: TGTGCCAGCAGCTTAGATCGAGGGGATACGCAGTATTTT. Encoded protein: CASSLDRGDTQYF. The chain is built from TRBV11-3 and TRBJ2-3; maybe TRBD2 (5 bases). CDR3 length: 13 amino acids. Deletions cut 0 bases from V and 6 bases from J, with 7 bases between. Germline V lookup: CDR1 SGHNT, CDR2 YENEEA.

This chain connects TRBV19 to TRBJ2-1; a weak D match, TRBD1 (6 bases). With 4 bases removed from V and 3 bases from J, the gap between germline ends came to 10 bases. The CDR3 has 14 amino acids. Germline CDR1 reads LNHDA; CDR2 reads SQIVND (reference sequence). The DNA for the CDR3 is TGTGCCAGTAGTACCAAGACAGGCTACAATGAGCAGTTCTTC. Protein sequence: CASSTKTGYNEQFF.

V usage is TRBV19 and J usage is TRBJ1-2; 10 nucleotides match TRBD1. The CDR3 is made up of 13 amino acids. J was trimmed by 8 bases and V by 7 bases; bases with no gene match: 7. CDR1 LNHDA and CDR2 SQIVND come from the germline V gene (reference sequence). The CDR3 nucleotides read TGTGCCAGTAAGGGGACAGGGGTTGGGGGCTACACCTTC. Translated: CASKGTGVGGYTF.

The genes are TRBV6-5 and TRBJ1-2, with 7 bases aligning to TRBD1. This CDR3 is 13 amino acids long. Germline CDR1 and CDR2: MNHEY and SVGAGI. The trim removed 5 bases at V and 13 bases at J, leaving 13 bases unmatched. This chain's CDR3 is CASSRPLDRAPTF. The CDR3 coding sequence is TGTGCCAGCAGTCGACCGCTCGACAGGGCCCCCACCTTC.

This chain connects TRBV2 to TRBJ2-5; TRBD1 aligns across 8 bases. The CDR3 covers 14 residues. Germline trimming cut 7 bases from V and 4 bases from J; bases unmatched to any gene: 8. From germline, CDR1 is SNHLY and CDR2 FYNNEI. CDR3 in amino acids: CASNPSGGTETQYF. The CDR3, as DNA: TGTGCCAGCAATCCCTCAGGGGGCACAGAGACCCAGTACTTC.

V and J are TRBV13 and TRBJ1-3; weak D call: TRBD1 (6 bases). V was shortened by 0 bases and J by 0 bases, with 18 bases between the two germline ends. CDR1 PRHDT and CDR2 FYEKMQ come from the germline V gene (reference sequence). The CDR3 runs 19 residues. CDR3 nucleotide sequence: TGTGCCAGCAGCTTAGGTTGGTCGGGACACTCGAGCTCTGGAAACACCATATATTTT. Encoded protein: CASSLGWSGHSSSGNTIYF.

The rearrangement uses TRBV3-1 (or the pseudogene TRBV3-2) and TRBJ1-1; 7 bases align to TRBD1. CDR1 is LGHDT, CDR2 YNNKEL, per germline (reference sequence). CDR3 length: 15 amino acids. J gave up 5 bases and V 3 bases, and 9 bases lay outside the gene matches. CDR3 amino acids: CASSQRGQSGTEAFF. The CDR3 bases are TGTGCCAGCAGCCAGAGGGGGCAAAGCGGTACTGAAGCTTTCTTT.

The gene calls are TRBV4-1 and TRBJ1-2; no firm D call. The germline V and J ends were trimmed by 0 bases and 8 bases, with 16 bases remaining between them. Per germline, CDR1 MGHRA and CDR2 YSYEKL. This CDR3 has 15 amino acids. CDR3: CASSQDSRAGGGYTF. The CDR3 bases are TGCGCCAGCAGCCAAGATAGTAGGGCAGGCGGAGGCTACACCTTC.

This chain links TRBV15 with TRBJ1-3, with D tentatively TRBD1 (6 bases). Germline values: CDR1 LNHNV, CDR2 YYDKDF (reference sequence). V dropped 4 bases and J dropped 4 bases, with 14 bases sitting between them. CDR3 length equals 15 residues. This CDR3 is CATSNWGQRGNTIYF. The CDR3 coding sequence is TGTGCCACCAGCAATTGGGGGCAGCGGGGAAACACCATATATTTT.

The chain couples TRBV6-5 to TRBJ1-6; the D is unclear. Trimming left V 6 bases short and J 2 bases short, with 5 bases between. This CDR3 region has 13 residues. Germline values: CDR1 MNHEY, CDR2 SVGAGI. The CDR3 nucleotides are TGTGCCAGCAGGGGCCCCTATAATTCACCCCTCCACTTT. It encodes CASRGPYNSPLHF.

The chain is built from TRBV27 and TRBJ1-5, with D hard to call. CDR1 is MNHEY and CDR2 is SMNVEV in the germline V gene (reference sequence). Trimming removed 5 bases at V and 2 bases at J, with 10 bases between. The CDR3 extends over 14 amino acids. Written as DNA, the CDR3 is TGTGCCAGCAGTCGGGGAGATGGCAATCAGCCCCAGCATTTT. Amino acid sequence: CASSRGDGNQPQHF.

This clone was seen a single time. The chain links TRBV6-6 to TRBJ1-2; TRBD1 agrees at 7 bases. The CDR3 contains 14 residues. Germline V CDR1 and CDR2: MNHNY, SVGAGI (reference sequence). J gave up 8 bases and V 2 bases, and 8 bases lay outside the gene matches. This chain's CDR3 is CASSYQDRVDGYTF. CDR3 DNA sequence: TGTGCCAGCAGTTACCAAGACAGGGTGGACGGCTACACCTTC.

CDR3 loop: CASRRSSYNEQFF. The CDR3 nucleotides are TGTGCCAGCAGGAGGAGCTCCTACAATGAGCAGTTCTTC. The rearrangement links TRBV27 to TRBJ2-1; D uncertain. The V end was cut by 6 bases, the J end by 0 bases, with 6 bases between. Germline CDR1 MNHEY, CDR2 SMNVEV (reference sequence). The CDR3 loop spans 13 amino acids.

J is TRBJ1-6 and V is TRBV25-1; maybe TRBD1 (5 bases). Trimming took 4 bases from V and 5 from J, leaving 12 bases between them. Germline V lookup: CDR1 MGHDK, CDR2 SYGVNS. This CDR3 has 15 residues. CDR3 residues: CASSAQGSNNSPLHF. CDR3 coding DNA: TGTGCCAGCAGTGCCCAGGGATCTAATAATTCACCCCTCCACTTT.

This chain uses TRBV19 with TRBJ2-2, with TRBD2 as a possible D gene (6 bases). Per the germline V gene, CDR1 is LNHDA and CDR2 is SQIVND (reference sequence). This CDR3 is built from 17 residues. V was cut by 5 bases and J by 5 bases, with 21 bases left in between. Written as DNA, the CDR3 is TGTGCCAGTAGTCAGTTCCGGACCGGGAGAAAAACCGGGGAGCTGTTTTTT. It translates to CASSQFRTGRKTGELFF.